These T cell receptor beta chains were read from a single sample in a study of radiation and T cells in renal cell carcinoma. Only in-frame clones appear in the TCRdb table, and some are missing; sequencing was by immunoSEQ multiplex PCR. The table lists 150,000 or so clones, roughly nine tenths of them singletons. The source was blood, collected from a patient whose treatment included radiotherapy and nephrectomy. Receptor source: a woman aged 70-85 years with renal cell carcinoma. CDR3s include the opening cysteine and the closing phenylalanine or tryptophan.

V gene,CDR3 length,J gene,CDR3 protein
TRBV29-1,14,TRBJ2-6,CSVPRGSGANVLTF
TRBV19,14,TRBJ1-1,CASSIPGGKTEAFF
TRBV6-1,14,TRBJ1-1,CASTPLLENTEAFF
TRBV5-6,14,TRBJ1-1,CASSLVYGITEAFF
TRBV6-6,14,TRBJ2-3,CASRTGSSTDTQYF
TRBV9,17,TRBJ2-2,CASKQGAGGPNTGELFF
TRBV6-1,13,TRBJ2-1,CASSAGVEGSAFF
TRBV5-6,15,TRBJ2-5,CASSLSPGGQETQYF
TRBV30,16,TRBJ2-7,CAWNLAGGPIGYEQYF
TRBV6-1,14,TRBJ1-1,CASNRRTGWTEAFF
TRBV19,14,TRBJ2-3,CASSPGRNTDTQYF